This T cell receptor (beta chain) stems from a study of cytomegalovirus exposure and HLA in healthy donors. Study summary: Roughly 170 million T cells yielded around 120 million unique TCR beta sequences in earlier analysis.

Primers for the PCR totalled 60 Vbeta and 13 Jbeta. Profiling relied on immunoSEQ multiplex PCR, and the TCRdb table lists in-frame clones only, not all of them. The sample consists of 140,000 to 150,000 clones, roughly 62% of them appearing once. Study-wide findings and caveats: With later analysis, a missense DCLRE1C variant became linked to TCR beta V- and J-gene trimming. Sequencing had likely introduced a cluster of highly shared sequence variants as an artifact.

This clone showed up just once. Its antigen is undetermined. Material for sequencing was PBMCs. This sequence was found in a man in his sixties in good health and CMV-seronegative.

CDR3: CASGTGTGGNQPQHF. The CDR3 nucleotides read TGTGCTAGTGGAACCGGGACAGGTGGCAATCAGCCCCAGCATTTT. The chain employs TRBV12-5 and TRBJ1-5; 8 positions agree with TRBD1. The V and J ends lost 6 bases and 2 bases, in that order; junction bases with no gene match: 6. The CDR3 has 15 residues. The germline V gene encodes CDR1 LGHNT and CDR2 FRNRAP.